This T cell receptor (beta chain) was captured in a study of shared clonotypes between healthy human individuals. Study outcomes and limitations: The authors sampled blood alone, and tissue repertoires likely differ. Several donors held approximately 5% of naive CD4 clonotypes in common.

Germline V gene lookup returns CDR1 LGHNA and CDR2 YSLEER. This CDR3 has 20 amino acids. J lost 0 bases, V lost 4 bases, and 17 bases had no gene match. For this clone: Its antigen is not identified.

Assay used: immunoSEQ multiplex PCR; TCRdb lists only in-frame clones, some missing. The sample has some 700,000 clones; 90% are singletons. The chain is built from TRBV4-3 and TRBJ1-3; TRBD1 aligns across 8 bases. This receptor was obtained from a man between 18 and 29 years old in good health. Some clones in this sample may be carry-over from other donors' samples. Specimen: memory CD8+ T cells from PBMCs. As to subset: CD45RO+ cells pooled with CCR7-negative TemRA cells. The CDR3 loop reads CASSPRQGLGGLSSGNTIYF. Here the CDR3 DNA reads TGCGCCAGCAGCCCCAGACAGGGGTTAGGCGGACTTAGCTCTGGAAACACCATATATTTT.